The 5 T cell receptor beta chains below come from one sample, sequenced in a study of yellow fever vaccine responses in identical twins. TCRdb itself ran the RT-PCR reads through MiXCR, one entry per CDR3 protein. The data contain thousands of distinct CDR3 sequences, approximately 8.3% of them singletons. The sample was T cells from blood (PBMCs), unsorted or a sorted subset (not recorded which), taken 2 to 3 years after vaccination. These receptors all come from a woman between 18 and 29 years old who received the yellow fever vaccine.

This chain links TRBV10-1 with TRBJ1-2, with TRBD1 as a possible D gene (5 bases). The CDR3 has 13 residues. V lost 4 bases and J lost 2, with 8 bases in between. Germline V gene sequence: CDR1 WNHNN, CDR2 SYGVQD (reference sequence). Here the CDR3 reads CASSATGNYGYTF. The CDR3 nucleotides are TGCGCCAGCAGTGCTACAGGAAACTATGGCTACACCTTC.

This clonotype was detected only a few times. The chain is built from TRBV10-3 and TRBJ1-3; D gene uncertain. Trimming stripped 9 bases from V and 5 bases from J, with 17 bases between. The CDR3 has 14 amino acids. Germline CDR1 and CDR2: ENHRY and SYGVKD. CDR3 amino acids: CAMYDVGYRNTIYF. The CDR3 bases are TGTGCCATGTACGACGTAGGCTATCGAAACACCATATATTTT.

This clonotype was picked up a small number of times. This chain joins TRBV10-1 and TRBJ1-1; 7 nucleotides match TRBD1. V dropped 8 bases and J dropped 8; count of bases not matched to a gene: 5. Looked up from germline, CDR1 is WNHNN and CDR2 is SYGVQD (reference sequence). CDR3 length: 11 amino acids. The CDR3 DNA reads TGCGCCAGCGTTCCGGGACAGGAAGCTTTCTTT. It translates to CASVPGQEAFF.

There are a few counts of this clonotype. CDR3 sequence reads: CASSLGRSGSSYNEQFF. The CDR3 coding sequence is TGTGCCAGCAGCTTAGGGAGGAGTGGGAGCTCCTACAATGAGCAGTTCTTC. The chain is built from TRBV7-6 and TRBJ2-1; weak D call: TRBD2 (5 bases). Germline V gene lookup returns CDR1 SGHVS and CDR2 FNYEAQ. The V end was cut by 1 base, the J end by 0 bases, with 13 bases between. The CDR3 has 17 residues.

This clonotype is categorized as medium-sized. V is TRBV10-3 and J is TRBJ2-1; no reliable D call. The CDR3 is made up of 15 amino acids. Trimming removed 0 bases at V and 4 bases at J, with 10 bases between. Germline assignment: CDR1 ENHRY and CDR2 SYGVKD. CDR3 DNA: TGTGCCATCAGTGAGTCCTCATTGGAGTACAATGAGCAGTTCTTC. The encoded protein is CAISESSLEYNEQFF.